The 23 T cell receptor beta chains below were found in one sample sequenced in a study of sequential checkpoint blockade in melanoma. The treatment here: randomized to nivolumab then ipilimumab (arm A) or the reverse (arm B). TCRdb's table, derived via immunoSEQ multiplex PCR, lists solely in-frame clones and lacks some. This table has under 25,000 clones, around 75% appearing once. The specimen comprised CD8+ T cells sorted from blood (inferred from file names), sampled from a patient given nivolumab and ipilimumab in sequence. The origin of the receptors is a human donor with melanoma.

This clone turned up a few times. This chain connects TRBV2 to TRBJ2-7, with D perhaps TRBD1 (6 bases). The V gene lost 11 bases and the J gene lost 7 bases, with 24 bases spanning the gap. The CDR3 consists of 14 residues. Per germline, CDR1 SNHLY and CDR2 FYNNEI. The CDR3 coding sequence is TGTGCCCAACGGAACCGGGACACTACCAGGGAGCAGTACTTC. Amino acids: CAQRNRDTTREQYF.

This clone has a handful of counts. The chain uses TRBV13 and TRBJ2-7; a possible D gene is TRBD1 (6 bases). This CDR3 region has 12 residues. The ends were cut back, 6 bases at V and 6 bases at J, with 12 bases in the middle. Germline V gives CDR1 PRHDT, CDR2 FYEKMQ (reference sequence). The CDR3 loop reads CASSDWGPEQYF. The CDR3 DNA is TGTGCCAGCAGTGATTGGGGGCCCGAGCAGTACTTC.

The V and J genes are TRBV28 and TRBJ2-1; weak D call: TRBD2 (5 bases). Trimming pared 3 bases from V and 5 bases from J, leaving 17 bases between. Germline assignment: CDR1 MDHEN and CDR2 SYDVKM. The CDR3 runs to 16 residues. The CDR3 nucleotides read TGTGCCAGCAGTTTGGGCGATAGAGGACTCAACAATGAGCAGTTCTTC. Its protein is CASSLGDRGLNNEQFF.

The chain combines TRBV5-4 with TRBJ2-1, with 9 bases fitting TRBD2. The CDR3 has 14 amino acids. The V and J ends lost 2 bases and 7 bases, in that order; junction bases with no gene match: 4. Germline V gives CDR1 SGHNT, CDR2 YYREEE (reference sequence). For the CDR3, the DNA is TGTGCCAGCAGCTTCTCGCTAGCGGGAAATGAGCAGTTCTTC. It yields the protein CASSFSLAGNEQFF.

The rearrangement uses TRBV16 and TRBJ2-1, with 10 bases lining up with TRBD2. V dropped 4 bases and J dropped 3; count of bases not matched to a gene: 6. The CDR3 consists of 16 residues. The germline V gene has CDR1 KGHSY and CDR2 FQNENV. The CDR3 sequence is CASSRHLAGDYNEQFF. The CDR3 DNA reads TGTGCCAGCAGCCGGCATCTAGCGGGGGACTACAATGAGCAGTTCTTC.

The chain combines TRBV9 with TRBJ2-2, with TRBD1 as a possible D gene (6 bases). V lost 0 bases, J lost 6 bases, and 15 bases lay in between. Germline lookup yields CDR1 SGDLS and CDR2 YYNGEE. This CDR3 spans 16 amino acids. CDR3 sequence reads: CASSVVGDTSAGELFF. CDR3 sequence (DNA): TGTGCCAGCAGCGTAGTAGGGGACACCAGCGCCGGGGAGCTGTTTTTT.

The V call is TRBV18, the J call TRBJ1-5; TRBD1 is a possible D gene (6 bases). Germline V lookup: CDR1 KGHSH, CDR2 LQKENI. The CDR3 contains 14 residues. Trimming left V 3 bases short and J 6 bases short, with 12 bases between. CDR3 amino acids: CASSPEGGGQPQHF. The CDR3 coding sequence is TGTGCCAGCTCACCCGAAGGGGGGGGTCAGCCCCAGCATTTT.

The rearrangement joins TRBV4-3 to TRBJ2-7; D gene ambiguous. Trimming took 3 bases from V and 7 from J, leaving 10 bases between them. The CDR3 covers 12 residues. The germline V gene encodes CDR1 LGHNA and CDR2 YSLEER. Here the CDR3 DNA reads TGCGCCAGCAGCCACTCTTCGGGTGAGCAGTACTTC. Protein sequence: CASSHSSGEQYF.

This clone occurred once. This chain connects TRBV9 to TRBJ1-2; possibly TRBD1 for D (6 bases). CDR1 SGDLS and CDR2 YYNGEE come from the germline V gene. Trimming cost V 2 bases and J 3 bases, with 17 bases left between them. This CDR3 comprises 16 residues. The CDR3 coding sequence is TGTGCCAGCAGCGTTCCTCGGGGGGGGCCTGACTATGGCTACACCTTC. As protein: CASSVPRGGPDYGYTF.

V gene TRBV28 combines with J gene TRBJ2-7, with D possibly being TRBD2 (6 bases). From germline, CDR1 is MDHEN and CDR2 SYDVKM. The CDR3 runs to 15 residues. Trimming shortened V by 5 bases and J by 0 bases, and 14 bases separated the two germline ends. The CDR3 nucleotides are TGTGCCAGCAGTCTTGGACTACTCAGCTCCTACGAGCAGTACTTC. Translating gives CASSLGLLSSYEQYF. The full variable domain, completed using reference TRBV28 and TRBJ2-7, is DVKVTQSSRYLVKRTGEKVFLECVQDMDHENMFWYRQDPGLGLRLIYFSYDVKMKEKGDIPEGYSVSREKKERFSLILESASTNQTSMYLCASSLGLLSSYEQYFGPGTRLTVT.

The chain links TRBV9 to TRBJ2-5; 9 bases line up with TRBD2. The CDR3 runs 17 residues. Germline assignment: CDR1 SGDLS and CDR2 YYNGEE. V shed 0 bases, J shed 5 bases, and the junction held 11 bases outside the gene matches. The CDR3 region has the DNA TGTGCCAGCAGCGTAGCTGCGGGCGGGGGGGCCGGGGAGACCCAGTACTTC. Protein sequence: CASSVAAGGGAGETQYF.

The rearrangement links TRBV27 to TRBJ2-5; D is perhaps TRBD2 (5 bases). The CDR3 extends over 14 amino acids. Trimming shortened V by 6 bases and J by 0 bases, and 11 bases separated the two germline ends. Germline-derived CDR1 and CDR2 are MNHEY and SMNVEV (reference sequence). CDR3 DNA sequence: TGTGCCAGCAGCCACGACGGGAACCAAGAGACCCAGTACTTC. Amino acids: CASSHDGNQETQYF.

The chain uses TRBV28 and TRBJ2-1, with unresolved D. V was pared by 1 base and J by 0 bases, with 10 bases between. The germline V gene has CDR1 MDHEN and CDR2 SYDVKM. The CDR3 length is 16 residues. CDR3 DNA sequence: TGTGCCAGCAGTTTATCCGGTGTTAGCTCCTACAATGAGCAGTTCTTC. It translates to CASSLSGVSSYNEQFF. The whole variable domain, remainder taken from reference TRBV28 and TRBJ2-1, is DVKVTQSSRYLVKRTGEKVFLECVQDMDHENMFWYRQDPGLGLRLIYFSYDVKMKEKGDIPEGYSVSREKKERFSLILESASTNQTSMYLCASSLSGVSSYNEQFFGPGTRLTVL.

The chain employs TRBV5-4 and TRBJ2-7; D is possibly TRBD1 (6 bases). The CDR3 has 15 amino acids. The germline gives CDR1 SGHNT, CDR2 YYREEE (reference sequence). V was pared by 4 bases and J by 2 bases, with 16 bases between. The CDR3: CASSGGFELAYEQYF. In DNA form, the CDR3 reads TGTGCCAGCAGCGGGGGCTTCGAGTTAGCCTACGAGCAGTACTTC.

The gene calls are TRBV27 and TRBJ2-7; weak D call: TRBD2 (6 bases). The CDR3 length is 14 residues. The germline gives CDR1 MNHEY, CDR2 SMNVEV (reference sequence). The V end lost 10 bases, the J end lost 2 bases, and 18 bases lay between the germline ends. The chain's CDR3 is CATTSGAGTYEQYF. The CDR3 nucleotides read TGTGCCACCACTTCCGGGGCGGGGACCTACGAGCAGTACTTC.

V and J are TRBV28 and TRBJ2-1; D possibly corresponds to TRBD1 (6 bases). This CDR3 spans 15 amino acids. The V gene lost 11 bases and the J gene lost 8 bases, with 25 bases spanning the gap. Germline CDR1 and CDR2: MDHEN and SYDVKM. Here the CDR3 DNA reads TGTGCCCATAATTCCCGGAAGCGGTGGACAGATGAGCAGTTCTTC. Its translation is CAHNSRKRWTDEQFF.

The chain couples TRBV2 to TRBJ1-2, with D perhaps matching TRBD1 (6 bases). The V gene lost 2 bases and the J gene lost 4 bases, with 11 bases spanning the gap. This CDR3 is built from 14 residues. Germline V lookup: CDR1 SNHLY, CDR2 FYNNEI. The CDR3 here is CASSENGQTYGYTF. The CDR3 region has the DNA TGTGCCAGCAGTGAAAATGGACAGACCTATGGCTACACCTTC.

This chain links TRBV7-9 with TRBJ2-3; D unclear. CDR1 is SEHNR, CDR2 FQNEAQ, per germline (reference sequence). Trimming cost V 5 bases and J 6 bases, with 15 bases left between them. The CDR3 extends over 14 amino acids. CDR3 sequence (DNA): TGTGCCAGCAGCCTCGCTGCTTTCAGGGATACGCAGTATTTT. This encodes CASSLAAFRDTQYF.

By share, this clone ranks as medium-sized (0.01 to 0.1%). J is TRBJ1-4 and V is TRBV4-3; the match to TRBD1 covers 10 bases. Germline V gene lookup returns CDR1 LGHNA and CDR2 YSLEER. The V and J ends lost 1 base and 6 bases, in that order; junction bases with no gene match: 5. CDR3 length: 16 residues. As DNA, the CDR3 is TGCGCCAGCAGCCAAGCGACCGGGACAGGGGATGAAAAACTGTTTTTT. It yields the protein CASSQATGTGDEKLFF.

This sequence joins TRBV18 and TRBJ2-3; D unresolved. This CDR3 contains 17 residues. Germline lookup yields CDR1 KGHSH and CDR2 LQKENI. V lost 3 bases to trimming and J lost 0 bases, with 16 bases between them. The CDR3 loop is CASSPPASRASTDTQYF. The CDR3 DNA follows: TGTGCCAGCTCACCCCCCGCATCACGAGCTAGCACAGATACGCAGTATTTT.

A few counts support this clone. V usage is TRBV28 and J usage is TRBJ1-5; no clear D gene. This CDR3 is built from 14 residues. The ends were cut back, 6 bases at V and 5 bases at J, with 14 bases in the middle. Germline CDR1 MDHEN, CDR2 SYDVKM. The CDR3: CASSPTSTHQPQHF. The CDR3 DNA follows: TGTGCCAGCAGCCCGACAAGCACGCATCAGCCCCAGCATTTT.

The chain combines TRBV29-1 with TRBJ1-1; 11 bases match TRBD1. This CDR3 is built from 14 residues. The V gene end was trimmed by 7 bases and the J gene end by 1 base; junction bases not matched to a gene: 5. CDR1 is SQVTM, CDR2 ANQGSEA, per germline. The CDR3 DNA reads as TGCAGCGCCCGGACAGGGGGCTGGAACACTGAAGCTTTCTTT. It yields the protein CSARTGGWNTEAFF.

This chain joins TRBV19 and TRBJ2-3; the match to TRBD1 covers 9 bases. With V trimmed by 4 bases and J by 6 bases, 11 bases remained unmatched. The CDR3 has 16 amino acids. Germline lookup yields CDR1 LNHDA and CDR2 SQIVND (reference sequence). The CDR3 region is CASSNTPGTGYDTQYF. The CDR3 bases are TGTGCCAGTAGTAACACGCCCGGGACAGGGTACGATACGCAGTATTTT.